Shown below are 14 T cell receptor beta chains from a single sample sequenced in a study of patients and donors after allogeneic stem cell transplantation. TCRdb called the RT-PCR reads again in MiXCR, with one record for every CDR3 protein. The top ten clones hold 50% to 75% of a sample with about 90,000 distinct CDR3 sequences, around 48% of them seen once. The material sequenced was blood, either unsorted or a sorted T cell fraction (not recorded which). These receptors all stem from a human donor who was either an allogeneic HSCT recipient or a stem cell or donor lymphocyte infusion donor (not recorded which). It is not recorded whose cells these are; they may come from a transplant donor.

This chain links TRBV4-1 with TRBJ2-3; 9 positions match TRBD1. The V segment lost 1 base and the J segment 2 bases; nucleotides outside the gene matches: 4. Germline CDR1 and CDR2: MGHRA and YSYEKL. The CDR3 is 16 residues long. CDR3 sequence reads: CASSQGTGDITDTQYF. DNA for the CDR3: TGCGCCAGCAGCCAAGGGACAGGGGACATCACAGATACGCAGTATTTT.

The rearrangement links TRBV3-1 to TRBJ2-7; a weak D match, TRBD2 (6 bases). The V end lost 4 bases, the J end lost 4 bases, and 20 bases lay between the germline ends. The CDR3 extends over 16 amino acids. Per germline, CDR1 LGHDT and CDR2 YNNKEL (reference sequence). CDR3 loop: CASSLQGLTGVYEQYF. In nucleotides, the CDR3 is TGTGCCAGCAGCCTCCAGGGCCTCACGGGGGTTTACGAGCAGTACTTC.

J is TRBJ1-1 and V is TRBV20-1; no firm D call. Germline V gives CDR1 DFQATT, CDR2 SNEGSKA (reference sequence). V lost 4 bases and J 3 bases, leaving 6 bases between the germline ends. The CDR3 covers 11 residues. Here the CDR3 reads CSANRDTEAFF. CDR3 nucleotide sequence: TGCAGTGCTAACAGAGACACTGAAGCTTTCTTT.

This clonotype appeared a few times. The rearrangement uses TRBV25-1 and TRBJ1-6; 9 bases are shared with TRBD1. The CDR3 is 14 residues long. The V gene end was trimmed by 6 bases and the J gene end by 7 bases; junction bases not matched to a gene: 4. The V gene's germline CDR1 is MGHDK and CDR2 SYGVNS. The CDR3 protein is CASSPGTGNSPLHF. For the CDR3, the DNA is TGTGCCAGCAGCCCAGGGACAGGGAATTCACCCCTCCACTTT.

There are many counts of this clonotype. The V gene is TRBV12-3 or TRBV12-4, the J gene TRBJ1-5; D gene uncertain. Trimming cost V 2 bases and J 4 bases, with 6 bases left between them. This CDR3 spans 13 amino acids. This CDR3 is CASSLNGNQPQHF. The CDR3 region has the DNA TGTGCCAGCAGTTTAAATGGTAATCAGCCCCAGCATTTT.

This clonotype was seen only a few times. J is TRBJ1-2 and V is TRBV7-6; D not certain. The germline V gene has CDR1 SGHVS and CDR2 FNYEAQ. CDR3 length: 13 residues. Trimming took 3 bases from V and 5 from J, leaving 10 bases between them. The CDR3 here is CASSLGGEYGYTF. As DNA, the CDR3 is TGTGCCAGCAGCTTGGGCGGGGAGTATGGCTACACCTTC.

The J gene is TRBJ1-4, the V gene TRBV6-2 or TRBV6-3; D gene ambiguous. Looked up from germline, CDR1 is MNHEY and CDR2 is SVGEGT. This CDR3 has 17 residues. V lost 1 base, J lost 5 bases, and 17 bases lay in between. The CDR3 nucleotides are TGTGCCAGCAGTTACTTCGGTAATCCAGCAAGAAATGAAAAACTGTTTTTT. Protein sequence: CASSYFGNPARNEKLFF.

V usage is TRBV7-3 and J usage is TRBJ1-1; D not certain. CDR1 and CDR2 from the germline V gene are SGHTA and FQGTGA. The length of the CDR3 is 13 residues. V lost 5 bases and J 1 base, leaving 8 bases between the germline ends. As DNA, the CDR3 is TGTGCCAGCAGCCCGACGCCGAACACTGAAGCTTTCTTT. The encoded protein is CASSPTPNTEAFF. The full variable domain, completed using reference TRBV7-3 and TRBJ1-1, is GAGVSQTPSNKVTEKGKYVELRCDPISGHTALYWYRQSLGQGPEFLIYFQGTGAADDSGLPNDRFFAVRPEGSVSTLKIQRTERGDSAVYLCASSPTPNTEAFFGQGTRLTVV.

This chain joins TRBV13 and TRBJ2-7; 9 positions match TRBD1. The CDR3 length is 13 residues. Unmatched junction bases numbered 5, after V lost 5 bases and J lost 6 bases. Looked up from germline, CDR1 is PRHDT and CDR2 is FYEKMQ (reference sequence). The chain's CDR3 is CASSGDRDREQYF. The CDR3 nucleotides are TGTGCCAGCAGCGGGGACAGGGACCGCGAGCAGTACTTC. Full variable domain (outside the CDR3, taken from reference TRBV13 and TRBJ2-7): AAGVIQSPRHLIKEKRETATLKCYPIPRHDTVYWYQQGPGQDPQFLISFYEKMQSDKGSIPDRFSAQQFSDYHSELNMSSLELGDSALYFCASSGDRDREQYFGPGTRLTVT.

V gene TRBV4-2 combines with J gene TRBJ2-2; 7 bases map to TRBD1. The J segment lost 7 bases and the V segment lost 2 bases, leaving 7 bases of the junction unmatched. CDR3 length: 15 residues. Germline V gene lookup returns CDR1 LGHNA and CDR2 YNFKEQ. In DNA form, the CDR3 reads TGTGCCAGCAGCCAACCTGACAGGGTGGGCGGGGAGCTGTTTTTT. It translates to CASSQPDRVGGELFF.

For the CDR3, the DNA is TGTGCCAGCAGCTTAGGGGAGAAAACTGAAGCTTTCTTT. Translated: CASSLGEKTEAFF. The chain employs TRBV7-6 and TRBJ1-1; D not resolved. Germline loops: CDR1 SGHVS, CDR2 FNYEAQ. The CDR3 spans 13 residues. Trimming cost V 1 base and J 5 bases, with 8 bases left between them.

The chain joins TRBV7-6 to TRBJ2-3; D may be TRBD1 (5 bases). V shed 3 bases and J shed 5 bases, with 9 bases lying between them. The germline gives CDR1 SGHVS, CDR2 FNYEAQ. CDR3 length equals 13 residues. The CDR3 coding sequence is TGTGCCAGCAGCTTTAGTAGGGGAGATACGCAGTATTTT. As protein: CASSFSRGDTQYF.

This chain joins TRBV12-3 or TRBV12-4 and TRBJ1-2; no firm D call. V shed 0 bases and J shed 1 base, with 9 bases lying between them. This CDR3 has 15 residues. CDR3 loop: CASSLAPSINYGYTF. CDR3 nucleotides: TGTGCCAGCAGTTTAGCGCCTAGTATTAACTATGGCTACACCTTC.

This clonotype is a singleton in its sample. This chain links TRBV30 with TRBJ1-3; possible D gene TRBD1, 6 bases. This CDR3 comprises 14 residues. Germline V gives CDR1 GTSNPN, CDR2 SVGIG (reference sequence). This CDR3 is CAQGQHLSGNTIYF. The CDR3 nucleotides are TGTGCACAAGGACAGCATCTCTCTGGAAACACCATATATTTT.